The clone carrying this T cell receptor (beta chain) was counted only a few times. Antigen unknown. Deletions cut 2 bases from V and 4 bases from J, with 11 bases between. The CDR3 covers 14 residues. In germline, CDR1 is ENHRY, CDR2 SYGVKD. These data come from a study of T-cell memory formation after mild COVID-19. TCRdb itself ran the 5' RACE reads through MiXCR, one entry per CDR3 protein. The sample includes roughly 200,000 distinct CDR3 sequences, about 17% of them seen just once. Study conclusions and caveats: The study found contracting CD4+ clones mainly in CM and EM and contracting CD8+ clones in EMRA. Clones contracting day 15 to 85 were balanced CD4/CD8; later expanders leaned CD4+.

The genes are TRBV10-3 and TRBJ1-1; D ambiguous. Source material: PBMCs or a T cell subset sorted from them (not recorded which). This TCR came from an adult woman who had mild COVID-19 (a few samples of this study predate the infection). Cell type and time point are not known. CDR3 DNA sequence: TGTGCCATCAGTGAGACCACCGCGGGCACTGAAGCTTTCTTT. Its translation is CAISETTAGTEAFF.